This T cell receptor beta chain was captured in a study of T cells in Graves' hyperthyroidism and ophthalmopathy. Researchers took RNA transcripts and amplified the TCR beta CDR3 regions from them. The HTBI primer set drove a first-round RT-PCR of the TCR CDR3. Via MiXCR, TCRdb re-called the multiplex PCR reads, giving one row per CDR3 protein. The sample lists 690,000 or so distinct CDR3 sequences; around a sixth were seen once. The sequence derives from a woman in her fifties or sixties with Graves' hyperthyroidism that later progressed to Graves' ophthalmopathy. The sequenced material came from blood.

Here the CDR3 reads CASSQQGGHGYTF. CDR3 in DNA: TGTGCCAGCAGCCAACAGGGAGGGCATGGCTACACCTTC. J is TRBJ1-2 and V is TRBV7-9; TRBD1 is a possible D gene (6 bases). Trimming left V 5 bases short and J 6 bases short, with 13 bases between. CDR1 and CDR2 from the germline V gene are SEHNR and FQNEAQ (reference sequence). The CDR3 has 13 residues.